This T cell receptor beta chain was sequenced during a study of T cell responses to AZD1222 COVID-19 vaccine. The CDR3 has 13 amino acids. Germline CDR1 and CDR2: SGHRS and YFSETQ. V was cut by 0 bases and J by 10 bases, with 11 bases left in between. Repertoires were generated with immunoSEQ multiplex PCR, while TCRdb's copy carries only in-frame clones and drops some. The profile covers some 130,000 clones, with around 90% appearing a single time and around 2.6% taken by the ten largest. The TCR sequence derives from an adult who received the AZD1222 COVID-19 vaccine. Material: peripheral blood, obtained 28 days after the second AZD1222 dose. The chain joins TRBV5-1 to TRBJ2-1; TRBD1 might be the D (5 bases). The CDR3 sequence: CASSLALAGEQFF. The DNA for the CDR3 is TGCGCCAGCAGCTTGGCCTTAGCAGGGGAGCAGTTCTTC.